This T cell receptor beta chain was identified during a study of cytomegalovirus exposure and HLA in healthy donors. Study context: Early released data comprised around 80 million unique TCRs from HLA-typed donors.

The V gene's germline CDR1 is LNHDA and CDR2 SQIVND (reference sequence). Trimming cost V 5 bases and J 5 bases; bases outside gene matches: 2. This CDR3 is built from 13 residues. The PCR had 60 Vbeta and 13 Jbeta primers. Assay: immunoSEQ multiplex PCR; the TCRdb copy retains only in-frame clones and omits some. Here the sample spans approximately 140,000 clones, about 85% being singletons. This receptor was taken from a boy aged 10-17 years in good health and CMV-seronegative. The genes are TRBV19 and TRBJ1-2, with 10 nucleotides matching TRBD1. Source material: PBMCs. The CDR3 is CASSGTGAYGYTF. The DNA for the CDR3 is TGTGCCAGTAGTGGGACAGGGGCTTATGGCTACACCTTC.